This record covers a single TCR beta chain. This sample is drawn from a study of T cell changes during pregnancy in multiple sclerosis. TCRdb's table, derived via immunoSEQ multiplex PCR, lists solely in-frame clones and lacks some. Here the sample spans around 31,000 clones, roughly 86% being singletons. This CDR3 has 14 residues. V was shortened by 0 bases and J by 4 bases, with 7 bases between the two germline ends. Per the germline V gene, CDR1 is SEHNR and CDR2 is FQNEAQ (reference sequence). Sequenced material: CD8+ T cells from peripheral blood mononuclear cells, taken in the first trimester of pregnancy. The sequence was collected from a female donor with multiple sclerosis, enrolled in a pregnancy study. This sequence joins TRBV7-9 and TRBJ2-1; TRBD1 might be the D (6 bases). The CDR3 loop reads CASSLAQGYNEQFF. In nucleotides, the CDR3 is TGTGCCAGCAGCTTAGCGCAGGGGTACAATGAGCAGTTCTTC.